What follows is one T cell receptor beta chain and its context. Its antigen is unidentified. The authors reverse transcribed all of the isolated RNA, so sequencing captured expressed TCRB transcripts. Profiled with immunoSEQ multiplex PCR; TCRdb holds only in-frame clones, not every one. The sample comprises 680,000 or so clones, around an eighth of which are singletons, and less than 0.025% rests with the top ten. The data stem from a study of beta chain features in type 1 diabetes. Findings and limits, study-wide: Researchers report that Type 1 diabetes patients had moderately but significantly shorter TCRB CDR3s across all four CD4+ subsets.

The CDR3 length is 14 residues. With 5 bases clipped from V and 1 base from J, the junction kept 4 bases outside the gene matches. CDR1 and CDR2 (germline): SGHTA, FQGNSA. The chain has TRBV7-2 and TRBJ1-1, with 7 bases lining up with TRBD1. Sequenced sample: naive CD4+ T cells from blood. The receptor was isolated from a young man with type 1 diabetes. In DNA, the CDR3 is TGTGCCAGCAGCCTTACAGGGGAGAACACTGAAGCTTTCTTT. Its protein product is CASSLTGENTEAFF.